This is a list of T cell receptor beta chains from one sample in a study of T cell responses to AZD1222 COVID-19 vaccine. Method: immunoSEQ multiplex PCR; TCRdb's copy keeps in-frame clones and lacks some. The data contain more than 95,000 clones, about nine tenths of them singletons. The sequenced sample was peripheral blood, obtained on day 0 of AZD1222 vaccination. The source of these receptors is an adult in good health. The CDR3 runs from the conserved cysteine through the conserved F or W. D genes are given only for firm matches. Size values are once, few and many counts, or a class for expanded clones, and some rows have none.

j_call d_call v_call clone_size cdr3_nt cdr3_aa
TRBJ2-3 TRBD2 TRBV30 once TGTGCCTGGAGTCCGGGACTAGCGGGAGTGGCAGATACGCAGTATTTT CAWSPGLAGVADTQYF
TRBJ2-7 . TRBV6-5 . TGTGCCAGCAGGCGTCAATACGAGCAGTACTTC CASRRQYEQYF
TRBJ2-7 TRBD1 TRBV6-1 . TGTGCCGGTGGACAGGGGTACTACGAGCAGTACTTC CAGGQGYYEQYF
TRBJ2-7 TRBD1 TRBV5-1 . TGCGCCAGCAGCACCGGGACAGGGGGCCCCTACGAGCAGTACTTC CASSTGTGGPYEQYF
TRBJ1-3 . TRBV19 . TGTGCCAGTGAAGATGATGGTTTCTCTGGAAACACCATATATTTT CASEDDGFSGNTIYF
TRBJ1-4 . TRBV20-1 . TGCAGTGCCGGGAAATATGAAAAACTGTTTTTT CSAGKYEKLFF
TRBJ2-3 . TRBV6-6 . TGTGCCAGCAGTACGCTGACAGGGAGGGCCATAGATACGCAGTATTTT CASSTLTGRAIDTQYF
TRBJ2-4 . TRBV24-1 once TGTGCCACCAGCCCCGAGGGAGCCAAAAACATTCAGTACTTC CATSPEGAKNIQYF
TRBJ2-7 . TRBV3-1/TRBV3-2 few TGTGCCAGCAGCCATCCGAACGGGAACGAGCAGTACTTC CASSHPNGNEQYF
TRBJ2-1 . TRBV6-5 . TGTGCCAGCAGGGGAGGGGGACTTCGGTACAATGAGCAGTTCTTC CASRGGGLRYNEQFF
TRBJ1-1 . TRBV4-3 once TGCGCCAGCAGCCAAGATCGCGGGGCTTCAGTAACTGAAGCTTTCTTT CASSQDRGASVTEAFF
TRBJ2-7 TRBD2 TRBV14 . TGTGCCAGCAGCAGGACTAGCGGGATGAACTACGAGCAGTACTTC CASSRTSGMNYEQYF
TRBJ2-1 . TRBV28 . TGTGCCAGCAGTTTGGTAGGCGGGTCACCACTCAATGAGCAGTTCTTC CASSLVGGSPLNEQFF
TRBJ2-7 . TRBV5-1 . TGCGCCAGCAGCTTGTCGCAGGGGCTCGTGTTGGAGCAGTACTTC CASSLSQGLVLEQYF
TRBJ2-7 TRBD1 TRBV6-5 . TGTGCCAGCAGTAGGGACAGCTACGAGCAGTACTTC CASSRDSYEQYF
TRBJ1-3 . TRBV3-1/TRBV3-2 . TGTGCCAGCAGCCAAGTGACAGGATGGTCTGGAAACACCATATATTTT CASSQVTGWSGNTIYF
TRBJ1-5 . TRBV7-2 few TGTGCCAGCAGCCCCGCGGGGGGAAATCAGCCCCAGCATTTT CASSPAGGNQPQHF
TRBJ1-2 TRBD1 TRBV27 . TGTGCCAGCAGTTTAAACCGGGACAGGGGGCTAAACTATGGCTACACCTTC CASSLNRDRGLNYGYTF
TRBJ2-7 TRBD2 TRBV19 . TGTGCCAGTAGTACTAGCGGGAGCAACGAGCAGTACTTC CASSTSGSNEQYF
TRBJ1-1 . TRBV29-1 . TGCAGCGTTGTACAGGGGAACACTGAAGCTTTCTTT CSVVQGNTEAFF
TRBJ2-7 TRBD2 TRBV20-1 once TGCAGTGCCAGTCAGACTAGCGGGATTTTCGAGCAGTACTTC CSASQTSGIFEQYF
TRBJ2-1 TRBD2 TRBV5-1 . TGCGCCAGCAGCCCAGCGGGAGCCTACAATGAGCAGTTCTTC CASSPAGAYNEQFF
TRBJ2-2 TRBD1 TRBV6-5 . TGTGCCAGCAACCGGGGGACAGGACAGGCCGGGGAGCTGTTTTTT CASNRGTGQAGELFF
TRBJ1-2 . TRBV19 . TGTGCCAGTAGTATATTCAGGGGTGAGGAATTCTATGGCTACACCTTC CASSIFRGEEFYGYTF
TRBJ2-1 . TRBV5-4 . TGTGCCAGCAGCCGCGGGACTTTTAGCTCCTACAATGAGCAGTTCTTC CASSRGTFSSYNEQFF
TRBJ1-3 . TRBV6-5 . TGTGCCAGCAGTTACTCGGTCGCAGGGTCTGGAAACACCATATATTTT CASSYSVAGSGNTIYF
TRBJ2-7 . TRBV15 . TGTGCCACCAGCGGGGAGTACGAGCAGTACTTC CATSGEYEQYF
TRBJ1-4 . TRBV7-9 . TGTGCCTGCAGAAGGGGCACTAATGAAAAACTGTTTTTT CACRRGTNEKLFF
TRBJ1-5 TRBD1 TRBV19 . TGTGCCAGTACGGCCGGGACAGGGGGCAATCAGCCCCAGCATTTT CASTAGTGGNQPQHF
TRBJ2-2 . TRBV24-1 . TGTGCCACCAGTGACCAGCCTAACACCGGGGAGCTGTTTTTT CATSDQPNTGELFF
TRBJ2-7 . TRBV18 . TGTGCCAGCTCACCACGGGCTAGCGAGGCCTACGAGCAGTACTTC CASSPRASEAYEQYF
TRBJ1-2 . TRBV6-2/TRBV6-3 . TGTGCCAGCAGTTACGGCGGCAGGGGATATGGCTACACCTTC CASSYGGRGYGYTF
TRBJ1-4 TRBD1 TRBV18 . TGTGCCAGCTCACTTACAGGGGGCGCAGGAGCCACTAATGAAAAACTGTTTTTT CASSLTGGAGATNEKLFF
TRBJ2-7 . TRBV29-1 . TGCAGCGTCGGGACCCTGTCAGGGCAGTACTTC CSVGTLSGQYF
TRBJ1-1 . TRBV5-1 . TGCGCCAGCAGCGGAGTCCAGGGCTGGTCGGGTGAAGCTTTCTTT CASSGVQGWSGEAFF
TRBJ2-7 TRBD2 TRBV7-7 . TGTGCCAGCAGCCCCGGACTAGCGGGAGCTGGCGAGCAGTACTTC CASSPGLAGAGEQYF
TRBJ1-5 TRBD1 TRBV10-3 . TGTGCCATCAGTGAGTCGCGGACAGGGACGAATCAGCCCCAGCATTTT CAISESRTGTNQPQHF
TRBJ1-2 TRBD1 TRBV28 once TGTGCCAGCAGTGAACAGGGGGTAAGGGGCTACACCTTC CASSEQGVRGYTF
TRBJ2-7 . TRBV3-1/TRBV3-2 . TGTGCCAGCAGCCAAGTTGGCTACGAGCAGTACTTC CASSQVGYEQYF
TRBJ1-2 . TRBV5-5 . TGTGCCAGCAGCGTCAGGGGTGAGAATGGCTACACCTTC CASSVRGENGYTF
TRBJ1-5 TRBD1 TRBV19 . TGTGCCAGTAGCGACGACAGGGACCAGCCCCAGCATTTT CASSDDRDQPQHF
TRBJ2-1 . TRBV6-2/TRBV6-3 few TGTGCCAGCAGTTACGGCAGCAGAGAGCAGTTCTTC CASSYGSREQFF
TRBJ1-2 . TRBV5-4 . TGTGCCAGCAGACCCCACCAGGGTGTGTATGGCTACACCTTC CASRPHQGVYGYTF
TRBJ2-1 . TRBV25-1 . TGTGCCAGCAGTTCGTACGTAAACACTGAGCAGTTCTTC CASSSYVNTEQFF
TRBJ2-1 . TRBV5-1 . TGCGCCAGCAGCCTAAGCGGAGGATACAATGAGCAGTTCTTC CASSLSGGYNEQFF
TRBJ2-5 TRBD2 TRBV18 . TGTGCCAGCTCACCACCGGGACTAGCGGGGGGCCGGGAGACCCAGTACTTC CASSPPGLAGGRETQYF